This is a list of T cell receptor beta chains from one sample in a study of OX40 agonist ivuxolimab in advanced cancers. Here immunoSEQ multiplex PCR was the method, and the copy in TCRdb shows in-frame clones only, minus some. The data show approximately 70,000 clones, 75% to 80% seen once. The sequenced sample was CD4+ or CD8+ T cells sorted from blood, obtained in a trial of the OX40 agonist ivuxolimab. The receptors were gathered from an adult with an advanced solid tumor such as melanoma, head and neck, liver or kidney cancer. Each CDR3 is given with its conserved first and last residue. The D gene is left open where the match is weak. Clone size is given for some rows only: seen once, a few or many times, or a class if the clone is expanded.

abundance: -; v_gene: TRBV18; j_gene: TRBJ2-5; d_gene: -; CDR3nt: TGTGCCAGCTCACAGGACCAAGAGACCCAGTACTTC; CDR3aa: CASSQDQETQYF
abundance: -; v_gene: TRBV27; j_gene: TRBJ2-7; d_gene: -; CDR3nt: TGTGCCAGCAGTTTTCAAGGCGGTCCCTACGAGCAGTACTTC; CDR3aa: CASSFQGGPYEQYF
abundance: -; v_gene: TRBV5-1; j_gene: TRBJ1-1; d_gene: -; CDR3nt: TGCGCCAGCAGCCAACAGGTGTTTAAGGGCACTGAAGCTTTCTTT; CDR3aa: CASSQQVFKGTEAFF
abundance: -; v_gene: TRBV9; j_gene: TRBJ2-6; d_gene: -; CDR3nt: TGTGCCAGCAGCGTATACGGAGACTCTGGGGCCAACGTCCTGACTTTC; CDR3aa: CASSVYGDSGANVLTF
abundance: many; v_gene: TRBV19; j_gene: TRBJ2-7; d_gene: -; CDR3nt: TGTGCCAGTAGTCCGCGGGCCCCACTGCTAGGGCTAACCTACGAGCAGTACTTC; CDR3aa: CASSPRAPLLGLTYEQYF
abundance: -; v_gene: TRBV18; j_gene: TRBJ2-2; d_gene: -; CDR3nt: TGTGCCAGCTCACCATTGGTATGGGAGGCTCAGAACACCGGGGAGCTGTTTTTT; CDR3aa: CASSPLVWEAQNTGELFF
abundance: -; v_gene: TRBV7-9; j_gene: TRBJ2-3; d_gene: -; CDR3nt: TGTGCCAGCAGCTTAGGAGGTATTACAGATACGCAGTATTTT; CDR3aa: CASSLGGITDTQYF
abundance: few; v_gene: TRBV5-5; j_gene: TRBJ1-1; d_gene: -; CDR3nt: TGTGCCAGCAGCTATTTGATTTCGGACACTGAAGCTTTCTTT; CDR3aa: CASSYLISDTEAFF
abundance: once; v_gene: TRBV5-1; j_gene: TRBJ2-1; d_gene: -; CDR3nt: TGCGCCAGCAGCTTGGGAGACACCCTCTCCTACAATGAGCAGTTCTTC; CDR3aa: CASSLGDTLSYNEQFF
abundance: -; v_gene: TRBV5-1; j_gene: TRBJ2-2; d_gene: TRBD1; CDR3nt: TGCGCCAGCAGCCTCCGGACAGGTCTTGGCACCGGGGAGCTGTTTTTT; CDR3aa: CASSLRTGLGTGELFF
abundance: -; v_gene: TRBV6-1; j_gene: TRBJ1-2; d_gene: TRBD1; CDR3nt: TGTGCCAGCAGTATTACCGGGACAGGGTATGGCTACACCTTC; CDR3aa: CASSITGTGYGYTF
abundance: -; v_gene: TRBV2; j_gene: TRBJ2-3; d_gene: TRBD2; CDR3nt: TGTGCCAGCAGAGCGGGACTAGGGGTCAGAGATACGCAGTATTTT; CDR3aa: CASRAGLGVRDTQYF
abundance: -; v_gene: TRBV2; j_gene: TRBJ2-2; d_gene: TRBD2; CDR3nt: TGTGCCAGCAGGGGGGGCGGGACTAGCGGATACACCGGGGAGCTGTTTTTT; CDR3aa: CASRGGGTSGYTGELFF
abundance: -; v_gene: TRBV5-1; j_gene: TRBJ1-4; d_gene: -; CDR3nt: TGCGCCAGCAGCTGGCGGGGAGCGGAGGGTGAAAAACTGTTTTTT; CDR3aa: CASSWRGAEGEKLFF
abundance: -; v_gene: TRBV28; j_gene: TRBJ2-7; d_gene: TRBD1; CDR3nt: TGTGCCAGCAGTTCCACCAAAACCACCGGGACAGGAAGCGAGCAGTACTTC; CDR3aa: CASSSTKTTGTGSEQYF
abundance: once; v_gene: TRBV30; j_gene: TRBJ2-5; d_gene: -; CDR3nt: TGTGCCTATGGTCGGGGAGGACAAGAGACCCAGTACTTC; CDR3aa: CAYGRGGQETQYF
abundance: once; v_gene: TRBV29-1; j_gene: TRBJ1-1; d_gene: TRBD1; CDR3nt: TGCAGCGTTGTGGTCCGGACAGGGAACACTGAAGCTTTCTTT; CDR3aa: CSVVVRTGNTEAFF
abundance: -; v_gene: TRBV12-5; j_gene: TRBJ2-5; d_gene: -; CDR3nt: TGTGCTAGTGGTTCCCCTCTGACGGGGGAGACCCAGTACTTC; CDR3aa: CASGSPLTGETQYF
abundance: -; v_gene: TRBV18; j_gene: TRBJ2-7; d_gene: TRBD1; CDR3nt: TGTGCCAGCTCACCGTCCCGGGACAGGGTCGAGCAGTACTTC; CDR3aa: CASSPSRDRVEQYF
abundance: -; v_gene: TRBV28; j_gene: TRBJ2-1; d_gene: TRBD2; CDR3nt: TGTGCCAGCAGTTCGCCCAACCCGGGACTAGCGGGACTACACTCCTACAATGAGCAGTTCTTC; CDR3aa: CASSSPNPGLAGLHSYNEQFF
abundance: -; v_gene: TRBV7-9; j_gene: TRBJ1-5; d_gene: -; CDR3nt: TGTGCCAGCAGCCGCAGTAGCAATCAGCCCCAGCATTTT; CDR3aa: CASSRSSNQPQHF
abundance: once; v_gene: TRBV7-9; j_gene: TRBJ1-1; d_gene: -; CDR3nt: TGTGCCAGCAGCGTAGGTGGTGGGGGTACTGAAGCTTTCTTT; CDR3aa: CASSVGGGGTEAFF
abundance: once; v_gene: TRBV28; j_gene: TRBJ2-7; d_gene: -; CDR3nt: TGTGCCAGCAGTTTTCTTGCCGGAGAGCAGTACTTC; CDR3aa: CASSFLAGEQYF
abundance: once; v_gene: TRBV19; j_gene: TRBJ2-2; d_gene: -; CDR3nt: TGTGCCAGTAGTCAGGGTTCGGTTTTATTCGGGGAGCTGTTTTTT; CDR3aa: CASSQGSVLFGELFF
abundance: -; v_gene: TRBV7-9; j_gene: TRBJ2-7; d_gene: -; CDR3nt: TGTGCCAGCAGCTTAGGAGCTTCAGCCTCCTACGAGCAGTACTTC; CDR3aa: CASSLGASASYEQYF
abundance: once; v_gene: TRBV4-2; j_gene: TRBJ2-3; d_gene: TRBD2; CDR3nt: TGTGCCAGCAGCCCAAGCGAGTTATTAGCGGGAGAGACAGATACGCAGTATTTT; CDR3aa: CASSPSELLAGETDTQYF
abundance: few; v_gene: TRBV19; j_gene: TRBJ1-1; d_gene: TRBD1; CDR3nt: TGTGCCAGTAGTCCCAAGGGGAGTGGGGACAGGAACACTGAAGCTTTCTTT; CDR3aa: CASSPKGSGDRNTEAFF
abundance: -; v_gene: TRBV5-5; j_gene: TRBJ2-3; d_gene: TRBD2; CDR3nt: TGTGCCAGCAGCTTGACTAGCGGGAGGACAGATACGCAGTATTTT; CDR3aa: CASSLTSGRTDTQYF
abundance: -; v_gene: TRBV7-9; j_gene: TRBJ1-4; d_gene: -; CDR3nt: TGTGCCAGCAGTCGTGGGGATTGGGATGAAAAACTGTTTTTT; CDR3aa: CASSRGDWDEKLFF
abundance: -; v_gene: TRBV2; j_gene: TRBJ1-5; d_gene: -; CDR3nt: TGTGCCAGCAGCAGGGACCCTAATCAGCCCCAGCATTTT; CDR3aa: CASSRDPNQPQHF
abundance: once; v_gene: TRBV6-6; j_gene: TRBJ2-7; d_gene: -; CDR3nt: TGTGCCAGCGAGGGGGGCCTGGGACTACACGAGCAGTACTTC; CDR3aa: CASEGGLGLHEQYF
abundance: -; v_gene: TRBV11-3; j_gene: TRBJ2-4; d_gene: TRBD2; CDR3nt: TGTGCCAGCACCCCCCGGGGGGGGAAAAACATTCAGTACTTC; CDR3aa: CASTPRGGKNIQYF
abundance: -; v_gene: TRBV7-2; j_gene: TRBJ2-7; d_gene: -; CDR3nt: TGTGCCAGCAGCTTAGGGGCGGCACCCTTCTACGAGCAGTACTTC; CDR3aa: CASSLGAAPFYEQYF
abundance: -; v_gene: TRBV5-1; j_gene: TRBJ2-5; d_gene: TRBD2; CDR3nt: TGCGCCAGCAGCTTAGTTTCTAGCGGAGAGACCCAGTACTTC; CDR3aa: CASSLVSSGETQYF
abundance: -; v_gene: TRBV18; j_gene: TRBJ2-3; d_gene: -; CDR3nt: TGTGCCAGCTCCCCAGGGAGCACAGATACGCAGTATTTT; CDR3aa: CASSPGSTDTQYF
abundance: -; v_gene: TRBV5-6; j_gene: TRBJ2-1; d_gene: -; CDR3nt: TGTGCCAGCAGCTTGTCACCGAGCTCCTACAATGAGCAGTTCTTC; CDR3aa: CASSLSPSSYNEQFF
abundance: -; v_gene: TRBV2; j_gene: TRBJ2-7; d_gene: TRBD2; CDR3nt: TGTGCCAGCAGGGGGACTAGCGGGAACGTGGGGCAGTACTTC; CDR3aa: CASRGTSGNVGQYF
abundance: -; v_gene: TRBV6-5; j_gene: TRBJ1-3; d_gene: -; CDR3nt: TGTGCCAGCAGTTACGGGTCTCCTTACACTGGAAACACCATATATTTT; CDR3aa: CASSYGSPYTGNTIYF
abundance: -; v_gene: TRBV5-8; j_gene: TRBJ2-6; d_gene: TRBD1; CDR3nt: TGTGCCAGCAGCCAACTCGACAGGGCTGGGGCCAACGTCCTGACTTTC; CDR3aa: CASSQLDRAGANVLTF
abundance: -; v_gene: TRBV7-6; j_gene: TRBJ2-3; d_gene: TRBD2; CDR3nt: TGTGCCAGCAGCTCCATAGCGTCTAGCGGGGCAGATACGCAGTATTTT; CDR3aa: CASSSIASSGADTQYF
abundance: -; v_gene: TRBV10-1; j_gene: TRBJ2-7; d_gene: -; CDR3nt: TGCGCCAGCAGTGAAGTGGTTGGACAAGGAGTTCAGCAGTACTTC; CDR3aa: CASSEVVGQGVQQYF
abundance: many; v_gene: TRBV6-1; j_gene: TRBJ2-7; d_gene: -; CDR3nt: TGTGCCAGCACCCCAGACCCTGTACAGGGCGAGCAGTACTTC; CDR3aa: CASTPDPVQGEQYF
abundance: -; v_gene: TRBV5-1; j_gene: TRBJ2-7; d_gene: -; CDR3nt: TGCGCCAGCAGCCCCGAGGGGGGTCCTGGCGAGCAGTACTTC; CDR3aa: CASSPEGGPGEQYF
abundance: -; v_gene: TRBV27; j_gene: TRBJ2-3; d_gene: -; CDR3nt: TGTGCCAGCAGTTTGAGTGCGGGCCTCAGGGCAGATACGCAGTATTTT; CDR3aa: CASSLSAGLRADTQYF
abundance: -; v_gene: TRBV9; j_gene: TRBJ2-5; d_gene: -; CDR3nt: TGTGCCAGCAGCGTGGGGGGTTCAGGACCTCAAGAGACCCAGTACTTC; CDR3aa: CASSVGGSGPQETQYF
abundance: -; v_gene: TRBV5-4; j_gene: TRBJ2-3; d_gene: -; CDR3nt: TGTGCCAGCAGCCAGGGGGATACGCAGTATTTT; CDR3aa: CASSQGDTQYF
abundance: -; v_gene: TRBV10-1; j_gene: TRBJ2-2; d_gene: -; CDR3nt: TGCGCCAGCATCTTGACAGTGGCGAACGACCTTTTTACGAACACCGGGGAGCTGTTTTTT; CDR3aa: CASILTVANDLFTNTGELFF
abundance: -; v_gene: TRBV7-9; j_gene: TRBJ2-7; d_gene: -; CDR3nt: TGTGCCAGCAGCCAGGGGGGTCTCTACGAGCAGTACTTC; CDR3aa: CASSQGGLYEQYF